This T cell receptor beta chain was recovered during a study of blood T cell repertoires in COVID-19 (dated by TCRdb to the early 2020s). Study-level background: Collaborator samples came from the United States, Italy and Spain and covered acute and convalescent phases of COVID-19. The prospective study material was composed of cDNA or gDNA derived from T cells, B-cell-depleted T cells, or PBMCs. Deeply sampled blood TCRbeta repertoires from subjects exposed to, actively infected with, or recovered from COVID-19 were included in the dataset. The repertoires were released in a freely available public database intended as a resource for research on the immune response to SARS-CoV-2. Samples came from the ongoing ImmuneRACE study (first 160 participants) plus 1,254 subjects from 6 global collaborators. Nearly every sample came with metadata listing a de-identified subject ID, COVID-19 status, age in years and sex. Where available, HLA class I and class II types were taken from metadata supplied by the sample provider and were not determined by assay-based typing. What the research found in general, with its limitations: How much clinical and demographic metadata was included differed by source and by participant, and the metadata was provided uncurated.

Enrolling through a virtual design, the prospective study's participants ranged in age from roughly 18 to 100 years and lived across roughly 23 United States geographic areas. In the prospective study, cohorts were assigned on the basis of participant-reported clinical history obtained from a screening survey and a study questionnaire. Exposed participants had been in contact, within 2 weeks of entering the study, with a person who had a PCR-confirmed or clinician-diagnosed case of COVID-19. Each participant in the prospective study had whole blood, serum and a nasopharyngeal or oropharyngeal swab collected by mobile phlebotomists. Over a roughly two-month period, participants in the prospective study had the option of providing additional blood draws and questionnaires. Before DNA extraction, prospective study blood samples were shipped either frozen or at room temperature. A note on this clone: No cognate antigen has been identified for it. It has no much larger one-base neighbor in the sample; base qualities were not kept.

The immunoSEQ Assay, a bias-controlled multiplex PCR, was used to amplify TCRbeta CDR3 regions from genomic DNA. Per the original workflow: Nucleated cell counts per sample were estimated from amplification of reference gene primers within the assay. To quantify the absolute abundance of each unique TCRbeta CDR3 rearrangement, sequence reads were collapsed and filtered. For each sample, productive Simpson clonality was calculated as the square root of Simpson's diversity index across productive rearrangements. This is the immuneACCESS table as TCRdb keeps it, with only in-frame sequences that have V and J called. A part of the clones is gone; compared with another copy, unresolved V genes explain less than half, and the rest is unexplained. V, J and clone size are taken as reported in that table, and D and trimming were inferred from the DNA itself. The sample table shows a few hundred thousand clones, and roughly 89% are seen once. Clones ranked in the top ten supply roughly 15% of the sample.

V lost 2 bases and J lost 3 bases; the stretch between them is 10 bases long. CDR1 and CDR2 are read off the germline V gene as SGHDT and YYEEEE. From the cysteine through the phenylalanine, the CDR3 covers 14 amino acids. Only the CDR3 DNA stays, 42 bases, in frame from base 1. The clonotype originates from a man aged 30-40 years who had been exposed to COVID-19. The material sequenced was PBMCs or T cells enriched from blood (not recorded which). The sequence is built from TRBV5-6 and TRBJ2-3; TRBD2 is possibly the D segment (6 matching bases). The CDR3: CASSFRSGTDTQYF. The nucleotides are TGTGCCAGCAGCTTTCGTAGCGGAACAGATACGCAGTATTTT.